The 11 T cell receptor beta chains listed next were all sequenced from one sample in a study of T-cell memory formation after mild COVID-19. TCRdb analysed the 5' RACE reads with MiXCR anew, one entry per CDR3 protein. The repertoire has about 310,000 distinct CDR3 sequences, roughly 15% of them found once; the top ten carry around 23%. The sequencing input was PBMCs or a T cell subset sorted from them (not recorded which). These receptors all stem from a man aged 18 to 30 who had mild COVID-19 (a few samples of this study predate the infection). Cell type and time point are not known.

This clonotype showed up just a few times. This chain joins TRBV5-6 and TRBJ1-2; D gene unclear. V was clipped by 0 bases and J by 3 bases, with 18 bases between them. CDR3 size: 17 residues. Looked up from germline, CDR1 is SGHDT and CDR2 is YYEEEE. CDR3 protein: CASSLADVKGPDYGYTF. The CDR3 DNA is TGTGCCAGCAGCTTGGCAGACGTGAAGGGTCCGGACTATGGCTACACCTTC.

The chain recombines TRBV6-5 with TRBJ2-3, with 11 nucleotides matching TRBD1. CDR1 and CDR2 (germline): MNHEY, SVGAGI. Losses at the gene ends were 7 bases for V and 3 bases for J; bases not matched to a gene: 9. This CDR3 is built from 16 residues. CDR3 sequence reads: CASTDGGTGGTDTQYF. The CDR3 DNA reads as TGTGCCAGCACCGACGGAGGGACAGGGGGTACAGATACGCAGTATTTT.

This clonotype came up a few times. The chain couples TRBV11-2 to TRBJ2-3, with 7 nucleotides matching TRBD2. Germline CDR1 SGHAT, CDR2 FQNNGV. Trimming took 5 bases from V and 4 from J; bases not matched to a gene: 12. The CDR3 totals 16 residues. The CDR3 spells CASSHQLALLADTQYF. The CDR3 nucleotides read TGTGCCAGCAGCCACCAACTAGCGCTCTTAGCAGATACGCAGTATTTT.

This clonotype was seen repeatedly, ten times or more. This CDR3 reads CASSFATSTDTQYF. DNA for the CDR3: TGTGCCAGCAGCTTCGCTACCAGCACAGATACGCAGTATTTT. J is TRBJ2-3 and V is TRBV7-6; D is unclear. V was shortened by 3 bases and J by 0 bases, with 7 bases between the two germline ends. The CDR3 length is 14 residues. In germline, CDR1 is SGHVS, CDR2 FNYEAQ.

The V and J genes are TRBV27 and TRBJ2-2, with TRBD2 identical over 12 bases. The V segment lost 8 bases and the J segment 8 bases; nucleotides outside the gene matches: 9. The CDR3 is 15 amino acids. Germline assignment: CDR1 MNHEY and CDR2 SMNVEV (reference sequence). For the CDR3, the DNA is TGTGCCAGCGGTCCTAGCGGGGGGGCCTGGGGGGAGCTGTTTTTT. It codes for CASGPSGGAWGELFF.

The chain employs TRBV11-2 and TRBJ1-1, with D unclear. This CDR3 is 14 amino acids long. V lost 5 bases and J 7 bases, leaving 17 bases between the germline ends. Germline V CDR1 and CDR2: SGHAT, FQNNGV. CDR3 sequence reads: CASSARHGSYEAFF. DNA for the CDR3: TGTGCCAGCAGCGCCCGGCACGGGTCCTATGAAGCTTTCTTT.

J is TRBJ2-6 and V is TRBV20-1; D gene uncertain. The CDR3 is 13 amino acids. V lost 5 bases and J 1 base, leaving 6 bases between the germline ends. The germline V gene encodes CDR1 DFQATT and CDR2 SNEGSKA (reference sequence). CDR3 loop: CSAQSSGANVLTF. Written as DNA, the CDR3 is TGCAGTGCTCAGTCGTCTGGGGCCAACGTCCTGACTTTC.

The chain links TRBV18 to TRBJ1-2; D is ambiguous. The CDR3 consists of 13 residues. V gave up 3 bases and J gave up 11 bases, with 16 bases separating them. CDR1 KGHSH and CDR2 LQKENI come from the germline V gene. CDR3 coding DNA: TGTGCCAGCTCACCGGGCAGTAACACGTATTACACCTTC. Amino acids: CASSPGSNTYYTF.

Within the sample, this clonotype is medium-sized. The chain links TRBV29-1 to TRBJ2-1; D perhaps matches TRBD2 (7 bases). V was cut by 3 bases and J by 8 bases, with 23 bases left in between. CDR1 is SQVTM and CDR2 is ANQGSEA in the germline V gene. The CDR3 has 16 amino acids. CDR3 in DNA: TGCAGCGTTGAGGACGCGGGGGCCGATGGTTCAGATGAGCAGTTCTTC. It encodes CSVEDAGADGSDEQFF.

There are many counts of this clonotype. The CDR3 bases are TGTGCCAGCAGCTTGAGGTCCGGGGTCTCACCCCTCCACTTT. As protein: CASSLRSGVSPLHF. The chain joins TRBV11-2 to TRBJ1-6; D remains ambiguous. Per germline, CDR1 SGHAT and CDR2 FQNNGV. V was trimmed by 3 bases and J by 10 bases, leaving 13 bases between them. The CDR3 runs to 14 residues.

This clonotype was counted ten times or more. J is TRBJ1-1 and V is TRBV5-4, with unresolved D. There are 11 residues in the CDR3. The V end was cut by 2 bases, the J end by 7 bases, with 6 bases between. Germline CDR1 SGHNT, CDR2 YYREEE (reference sequence). CDR3 region: CASSFLSEAFF. The DNA for the CDR3 is TGTGCCAGCAGCTTTTTAAGTGAAGCTTTCTTT.